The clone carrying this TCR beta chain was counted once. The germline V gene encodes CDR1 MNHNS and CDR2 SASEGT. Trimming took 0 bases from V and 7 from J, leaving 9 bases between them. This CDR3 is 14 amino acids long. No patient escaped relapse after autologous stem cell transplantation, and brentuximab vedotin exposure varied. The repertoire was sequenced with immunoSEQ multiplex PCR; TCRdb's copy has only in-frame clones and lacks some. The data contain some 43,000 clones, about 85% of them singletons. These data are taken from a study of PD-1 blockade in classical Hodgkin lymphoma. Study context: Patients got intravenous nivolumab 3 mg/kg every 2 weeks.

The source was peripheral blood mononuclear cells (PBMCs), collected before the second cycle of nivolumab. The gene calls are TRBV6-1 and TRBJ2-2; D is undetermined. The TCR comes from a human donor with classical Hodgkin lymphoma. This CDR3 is CASSEAQLGGELFF. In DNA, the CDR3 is TGTGCCAGCAGTGAAGCGCAGTTGGGCGGGGAGCTGTTTTTT.